This T cell receptor beta chain is drawn from a study of cytomegalovirus exposure and HLA in healthy donors (dated by TCRdb to the late 2010s). General notes on the study: In an earlier analysis of 550 to 750 of the donors, roughly 300 Gb of sequence data and 90 million to 120 million unique TCR beta sequences from 180 million or so T cells were reported. All discovery cohort repertoires had been generated on a single sequencing platform. The study was designed to test whether signatures of past pathogen exposure could be identified by cataloging public T cell receptors. The later analysis used no new phenotypic data to find candidate immune exposures, relying instead on TCR beta sequences and their occurrence across donors. Donor age, sex, ethnicity and CMV serostatus were compiled together with the repertoire data. To predict cytomegalovirus infection status, the study brought together high-throughput TCR immunosequencing, statistical association of individual TCRs with disease status, and machine learning. Across 398 genotyped donors of the cohort, an average of about 240,000 unique TCR beta nucleotide sequences per donor were sequenced, and around 19% of those sequences were non-productive. Of the roughly 410 genotyped donors, 80% to 90% were placed in the genetic ancestry cluster associated with self-reported Caucasian donors. The number of donors typed differed by locus, with roughly 620-630 for A, B, C, DRB1 and DQB1, about 500 for DQA1, 600 to 610 for DPA1, and about 450 for DPB1. To study patterns of TCR occurrence, a later analysis re-analyzed previously published TCR beta repertoires from 650 to 750 donors and added high-resolution HLA genotyping. Besides the first cohort of 550 to 750 subjects, a separate validation cohort made up of 120 or so different subjects was used. A handful of DR-DQ haplotypes were handled as single units for association and clustering because linkage in the cohort was strong. An earlier analysis of 587 of the donors applied high-throughput TCR beta sequencing to assess whether each TCR beta V gene segment acted as functional or pseudogenic. An early release that covered roughly 600 HLA-typed donors contained approximately 300 gigabases of sequencing data and tens of millions of unique TCR sequences. HLA typing included class I and class II loci at four-digit resolution. The T cell repertoires of some 700 subjects were profiled by immunosequencing and related to cytomegalovirus serostatus. A later genetic analysis took genome-wide SNP genotypes for about three fifths of the 666 donors and used that subset as a discovery cohort.

Findings and caveats that apply to the study as a whole: In vitro tests confirmed that three of the cytomegalovirus-associated TCR beta chains recognize cytomegalovirus antigens. Some IMGT-functional V segments, including TRBV6-2 and TRBV6-3, could not be distinguished by the 87-base-pair reads and were therefore excluded. A cluster of highly shared sequence variants was judged likely to be a technical artifact of the sequencing pipeline. A total of fewer than 200 TCR beta chains were listed by the study as associated with cytomegalovirus. In an earlier analysis of about 550 of the donors, most TCR beta V segments were observed in productive rearrangements about 90% or about 30% of the time, broadly matching IMGT annotations. V-gene and J-gene trimming of TCR beta chains was associated with a missense DCLRE1C variant in a later genetic analysis, and the association was replicated in an independent cohort. A further reported finding was that TCR beta sequences accurately predicted the HLA-A and HLA-B alleles for most subjects in the first cohort. Roughly uniform sequencing depth across donors was assumed in presence/absence analyses, although this assumption may not hold. A later analysis found that HLA-associated TCR beta chains were more clonally expanded and had lower generation probabilities than equally common non-associated chains. At a false discovery rate of 0.05, a later analysis linked about 17,000 TCR beta sequences to specific HLA alleles. In a later analysis, several top co-occurrence clusters were reported to appear linked to parvovirus B19, influenza, CMV and Epstein-Barr virus. Most TCR sequences were observed very rarely across donors, whereas some public TCRs were present in many individuals. The only immune exposure information available for the cohort was CMV serostatus. Assigning TCR associations to individual alleles was difficult when HLA alleles, especially DR and DQ, strongly co-occurred. Cytomegalovirus status was reported to be diagnosed by the classifier with high specificity and sensitivity in both the original and validation cohorts. Linkage disequilibrium might explain the correlated functional status among segregating V segments, but an unknown experimental factor could not be excluded. According to a later analysis, most CMV-associated TCR beta chains appeared to be HLA-restricted, and the HLA associations seemed to be driven largely by CMV exposure. Because counts were too low, fewer than 20 rarely observed V segments, including chromosome 9 orphons, were excluded from the earlier analysis of 587 of the donors. According to a later analysis, TCR association rates differed among HLA loci, with DRB1 alleles showing the most associated TCRs and HLA-C alleles showing the fewest. Because some donors lacked HLA typing at each locus, the association tests relied only on the typed subset. In this cohort, only TCR beta chains were sequenced, and detectable features were limited by the absence of alpha or paired-chain data. The authors suggested that the approach could potentially be extended to other disease states and immunological phenotypes. In a later genetic analysis, fewer N-insertions in productive TCRs were reported among donors in an Asian-associated ancestry cluster than the roughly 700-donor mean.

The library was built by means of the immunoSEQ multiplex PCR assay. The multiplex PCR relied on a mix of 60 forward primers for TCR Vbeta segments and 13 reverse primers for TCR Jbeta segments. Amplification of the CDR3 region of rearranged TCR beta genes was performed with a multiplex PCR assay on genomic DNA. The Illumina HiSeq System was used to sequence the amplified TCR beta libraries as 87-base-pair reads. From the authors' description of their analysis: A later analysis counted approximately 76 million unique TCR beta chains across the 600 to 850 repertoires, and roughly 9.9 million of these chains were shared by at least two donors. To remove PCR and sequencing errors, raw reads were error-corrected and collapsed into unique sequences using a nearest-neighbor algorithm that merged closely related sequences. To assign V, D and J gene segments, CDR3 sequences were aligned to IMGT reference sequences. For a sequence to be retained, a match of at least six nucleotides was required to both a V gene segment and a J gene segment. Rearrangements were called productive when the CDR3 lacked stop codons and stayed in frame with V and J; all others were non-productive. CDR3 was defined according to IMGT convention as the region running from the second conserved V-encoded cysteine to the conserved J-encoded phenylalanine. In an earlier analysis of more than 550 of the donors, sequences lacking an unambiguous match to a single V gene segment were excluded. In an earlier analysis of around 590 of the donors, a V segment was called functional when productive rearrangements were above 56.7%, and segregating when the standard deviation between donors exceeded 5%. A statistical classification framework was developed to diagnose cytomegalovirus status using the catalog of TCR beta chain sequences. In a later analysis, V and J genes were assigned by comparing TCR nucleotide sequences against IMGT/GENE-DB human TR gene sequences. In a later analysis, CDR3 sequences and most-parsimonious VDJ recombination scenarios were assigned using the TCRdist pipeline. In a later analysis, every TCR beta chain was defined by the combination of its CDR3 amino acid sequence and its V-gene family, and reads without a unique V-gene family were dropped. As a way to deal with suspected cross-contamination and a sequencing artifact, a later analysis dropped 500 to 700 nucleotide sequences that were highly shared and had low generation probability. For each public chain, a later analysis derived a clonal expansion index from normalized ranks of inferred template counts within each repertoire. In a later analysis, generation probabilities were computed using a VDJ recombination model fitted to out-of-frame rearrangements, and the results were checked against IGoR. In a later analysis, TCR-TCR, TCR-HLA and TCR-CMV co-occurrence was scored with hypergeometric tests, and a repertoire-size bias correction was applied to TCR pairs. In a later analysis, false discovery rates were estimated by permuting HLA or CMV assignments 20 times. In a later analysis, co-occurring TCRs were grouped with DBSCAN, and TCRdist sequence similarity was added when clustering was performed within HLA-allele-positive subsets. Repertoires with fewer than 30,000 or more than 120,000 public chains, plus five repertoires with anomalous nucleotide sharing, were excluded from co-occurrence clustering. Here the immuneACCESS table is served through TCRdb, limited to in-frame sequences with V and J called. Missing clones are a known gap in these copies; in checked studies unresolved V genes cover under half, and the rest lacks a known reason. The V and J calls and the clone size are those of that table, but D and trimming were determined from the DNA. This sample has approximately 74,000 clones in its table, and approximately 78% of those were observed once. Jointly, the top ten make up 9.7% of the sample.

As to this clone: Its recognized antigen is unknown. No base-level quality is on record; no much larger clone is a single base apart.

From the germline V gene, CDR1 is SGHRS and CDR2 is YFSETQ. CDR3 length: 15 amino acids, cysteine to phenylalanine. Of all the DNA, just the CDR3 is kept, 45 bases in frame from base 1. Cut back by 2 bases and 2 bases, the V and J ends lie 11 bases apart. The cohort comprised around 700 healthy bone marrow donors. At the time of sampling, every cohort member was nominally healthy, though immune exposures that went unrecorded were likely present. The donor was CMV seronegative and belonged to the group of 352 seronegative cohort members. A peripheral blood sample was collected from each donor, and TCR beta sequencing was performed on peripheral blood mononuclear cells. The Qiagen DNeasy Blood Extraction Kit was used to extract genomic DNA from the blood cell samples.

Sequencing was performed on PBMCs. Recombination joined TRBV5-1 with TRBJ2-1, with TRBD2 perhaps the D gene, on 6 matching bases. The sequence derives from a man aged 35 to 55 in good health and CMV-seronegative. The DNA sequence is as follows: TGCGCCAGCAGCTTCGGGGGTAGGGCCTACAATGAGCAGTTCTTC. The resulting protein is CASSFGGRAYNEQFF.